The clone carrying this T cell receptor (beta chain) appeared once. Its antigen is unknown. Assay: immunoSEQ multiplex PCR; the TCRdb copy retains only in-frame clones and omits some. The sample consists of fewer than 150,000 clones, around 88% of them appearing once. This sample is drawn from a study of T cell responses to AZD1222 COVID-19 vaccine. Study-level results: White British ancestry dominated among donors, who included more females, and clonal diversity was possibly underestimated.

Sequenced material: peripheral blood, taken on day 0 of AZD1222 vaccination. This receptor was taken from an adult in good health.

The CDR3 spells CASSPGQKFQDEKLFF. In nucleotides, the CDR3 is TGTGCCAGCTCGCCGGGACAGAAGTTCCAGGATGAAAAACTGTTTTTT. The rearrangement links TRBV18 to TRBJ1-4, with 7 bases matching TRBD1. CDR1 and CDR2 (germline): KGHSH, LQKENI. The CDR3 loop spans 16 amino acids. Trimming removed 6 bases from V and 6 bases from J; junction bases left unmatched: 13.